These T cell receptor beta chains were read from a single sample in a study of cytomegalovirus exposure and HLA in healthy donors. Assay: immunoSEQ multiplex PCR; the TCRdb copy retains only in-frame clones and omits some. This repertoire shows approximately 73,000 clones, around 95% found once; its top ten account for about 3%. The sample was PBMCs. The receptor source for this set is a man younger than 35 in good health and CMV-seronegative. Both conserved end residues are part of each CDR3. Fields, in order: J gene, clone size, V gene, D gene, CDR3 DNA, CDR3 protein. D genes are given only for firm matches. Not every row has a clone size; where given, it reads once, few, many or a size class.

>TRBJ2-3|-|TRBV18|-
TGTGCCAGCTCACCAGGGCATCTGGATACGCAGTATTTT
CASSPGHLDTQYF
>TRBJ1-2|-|TRBV13|TRBD1
TGTGCCAGCAGCTTAGCAGGGCAGGGGGAAGACGGCTACACCTTC
CASSLAGQGEDGYTF
>TRBJ1-1|few|TRBV5-1|-
TGCGCCAGCAGCTTTGGGGGGGATGGTGCTGAAGCTTTCTTT
CASSFGGDGAEAFF
>TRBJ1-1|-|TRBV27|-
TGTGCCAGCAGTTTACCAGAGAACACTGAAGCTTTCTTT
CASSLPENTEAFF
>TRBJ1-1|once|TRBV10-1|-
TGCGCCAGCAGTGTAGACAGCCGTGGCACTGAAGCTTTCTTT
CASSVDSRGTEAFF
>TRBJ2-1|-|TRBV7-3|TRBD2
TGTGCCAGCAGCCCCCTAGCGGGGGGGCGGAATGAGCAGTTCTTC
CASSPLAGGRNEQFF
>TRBJ1-6|-|TRBV9|-
TGTGCCAGCAGCGTCGAGATGACCGGGAATTCACCCCTCCACTTT
CASSVEMTGNSPLHF
>TRBJ2-7|-|TRBV5-4|TRBD2
TGTGCCAGCAGCCCAGGACTAGCGAACGAGCAGTACTTC
CASSPGLANEQYF
>TRBJ2-1|-|TRBV7-2|-
TGTGCCAGCAGCTTAAACTATCTGGAGCAGTTCTTC
CASSLNYLEQFF
>TRBJ2-7|once|TRBV4-2|-
TGTGCCAGCAGCCAATTTGGGACTCCGCGGTACTTC
CASSQFGTPRYF
>TRBJ1-1|-|TRBV27|TRBD1
TGTGCCAGCAGCCATTTTCCGGGACAGGGGTTCACTGAAGCTTTCTTT
CASSHFPGQGFTEAFF
>TRBJ1-2|-|TRBV6-6|TRBD1
TGTGCCAGCAGTTACTCGACAGGGACACACCACTATGGCTACACCTTC
CASSYSTGTHHYGYTF
>TRBJ1-1|-|TRBV6-5|-
TGTGCCAGCTGGGGGGAGGTGGGGAGAACTGAAGCTTTCTTT
CASWGEVGRTEAFF
>TRBJ1-2|once|TRBV18|-
TGTGCCAGCTCACCACCAAGGGGCCTTAGTGGCGGCTACACCTTC
CASSPPRGLSGGYTF
>TRBJ1-1|-|TRBV5-4|-
TGTGCCAGCAGCATGACAGGAGCCCTCTCTGAAGCTTTCTTT
CASSMTGALSEAFF
>TRBJ1-1|-|TRBV18|-
TGTGCCAGCTCACCCGTAGGACAGACCCTGAACACTGAAGCTTTCTTT
CASSPVGQTLNTEAFF
>TRBJ2-1|-|TRBV9|TRBD2
TGTGCCAGCAGCCCCCGGCTAGCGGGGAGCGATGAGCAGTTCTTC
CASSPRLAGSDEQFF
>TRBJ2-1|-|TRBV7-2|TRBD2
TGTGCCAGCAGCTTACTAGCGGGGGGGCGTGAGCAGTTCTTC
CASSLLAGGREQFF
>TRBJ1-3|-|TRBV4-2|-
TGTGCCAGCAGCCAAGAAAACGCGGGGCGAATCGGTCCGGGAAACACCATATATTTT
CASSQENAGRIGPGNTIYF
>TRBJ2-7|-|TRBV30|TRBD1
TGTGCCTGGAGTACCACCGGACAGGGCGTCCCCTACGAGCAGTACTTC
CAWSTTGQGVPYEQYF
>TRBJ2-1|-|TRBV23-1|TRBD2
TGCGCCAGCAGTACTAGCGTTTACAATGAGCAGTTCTTC
CASSTSVYNEQFF
>TRBJ1-1|-|TRBV6-5|TRBD1
TGTGCCAGCAGTTACTTACAGGGGATGAACACTGAAGCTTTCTTT
CASSYLQGMNTEAFF
>TRBJ2-7|-|TRBV7-2|-
TGTGCCAGCAGCTTAATTAGCCGGGGGATTCGGGACGAGCAGTACTTC
CASSLISRGIRDEQYF